This TCR beta chain was sequenced during a study of T cell repertoires in cytomegalovirus infection. About the study: Public TCR beta signatures indicated both CMV infection and matching HLA type.

TCRdb processed the reads anew with MiXCR; each CDR3 protein has one entry. The sample has 150,000 to 200,000 distinct CDR3 sequences, roughly a fifth seen once. General study findings and limits: CMV-specific HLA-C-restricted TCR beta clonotypes dominated the ex vivo response. Cumulative frequency of public TCR beta families picked out carriers of CMV plus the relevant HLA.

V was cut by 5 bases and J by 4 bases, with 21 bases left in between. Germline V CDR1 and CDR2: SGHTA, FQGNSA. This CDR3 has 16 amino acids. This clonotype was counted ten times or more. The antigen is unknown. The sequence was collected from a human donor in good health (CMV status not recorded). Some clones in this sample may be carry-over from other donors' samples. This sequence joins TRBV7-2 and TRBJ2-7; possibly TRBD1 for D (8 bases). Sequencing used PBMCs. CDR3 sequence reads: CASSLAGQGGKYEQYF. CDR3 coding DNA: TGTGCCAGCAGCCTCGCAGGACAGGGAGGGAAGTACGAGCAGTACTTC.